The 26 T cell receptor beta chains listed next were all sequenced from one sample in a study of cytomegalovirus exposure and HLA in healthy donors (TCRdb year 2017). Library construction relied on the immunoSEQ multiplex PCR assay. A mixture of 60 forward primers for TCR Vbeta segments and 13 reverse primers for TCR Jbeta segments was used in the multiplex PCR. TCRdb mirrors the immuneACCESS table, restricted to in-frame sequences. Some clones are absent from its copies; in checked studies, under half trace to an unresolved V gene, and the reason for the others is unknown. Within this sample are 100,000 or so clones, with 62% of them counted one time only. Jointly, the top ten make up 5.5% of the sample. The material sequenced was PBMCs. The receptors originated from a woman under 40 in good health and CMV-seropositive.

This clone was counted once. The V call is TRBV10-3, the J call TRBJ2-5; no definite D call. Germline CDR1 ENHRY, CDR2 SYGVKD. The V and J ends lost 0 bases and 5 bases respectively, with 13 bases between them. CDR3 length equals 15 residues. The CDR3 bases are TGTGCCATCAGTGAGTCCTCAGGTATGATGGAGACCCAGTACTTC. Residues: CAISESSGMMETQYF.

The CDR3, as DNA: TGTGCCAGCCGGGACAGGGGGAATGAGCAGTTCTTC. Its translation: CASRDRGNEQFF. This rearrangement joins TRBV6-6 to TRBJ2-1, with TRBD1 identical over 11 bases. V dropped 8 bases and J dropped 7; count of bases not matched to a gene: 1. The CDR3 sequence is 12 residues long. CDR1 and CDR2 from the germline V gene are MNHNY and SVGAGI (reference sequence).

The rearrangement joins TRBV5-1 to TRBJ2-6; 9 bases agree with TRBD2. The CDR3 contains 18 residues. V shed 4 bases, J shed 0 bases, and the junction held 8 bases outside the gene matches. Germline values: CDR1 SGHRS, CDR2 YFSETQ. The CDR3 protein is CASSTLAGARSGANVLTF. CDR3 DNA sequence: TGCGCCAGCAGCACCTTAGCGGGGGCCCGCTCTGGGGCCAACGTCCTGACTTTC.

The CDR3 is CASSEMGLGYNEQFF. DNA for the CDR3: TGTGCCAGCAGTGAAATGGGACTAGGCTACAATGAGCAGTTCTTC. The V gene is TRBV2, the J gene TRBJ2-1; 8 bases match TRBD2. V dropped 2 bases and J dropped 3; count of bases not matched to a gene: 3. Germline CDR1 and CDR2: SNHLY and FYNNEI. The CDR3 runs 15 residues.

The gene calls are TRBV20-1 and TRBJ1-1; unclear D gene. V was trimmed by 6 bases and J by 7 bases, leaving 12 bases between them. The CDR3 length is 11 residues. Germline CDR1 and CDR2: DFQATT and SNEGSKA (reference sequence). CDR3 sequence (DNA): TGCAGTGCCTCCCGGACTAGTGAAGCTTTCTTT. Translation: CSASRTSEAFF.

This clone is labeled as medium-sized (0.01 to 0.1%). The rearrangement links TRBV7-8 to TRBJ1-6, with TRBD1 matching 8 bases. CDR1 SGHVS and CDR2 FQNEAQ come from the germline V gene. The J segment lost 5 bases and the V segment lost 1 base, leaving 16 bases of the junction unmatched. The CDR3 has 20 residues. The CDR3 nucleotides read TGTGCCAGCAGCTTAGTGTTCTACGGCATCGGGGGACAGGATAATTCACCCCTCCACTTT. Translated, it gives CASSLVFYGIGGQDNSPLHF.

The V and J genes are TRBV7-9 and TRBJ1-4; D remains ambiguous. This CDR3 contains 11 residues. V gave up 4 bases and J gave up 10 bases, with 7 bases separating them. Per germline, CDR1 SEHNR and CDR2 FQNEAQ (reference sequence). CDR3 loop: CASSSVRKLFF. The CDR3 bases are TGTGCCAGCAGCTCCGTCAGAAAACTGTTTTTT.

This chain uses TRBV4-1 with TRBJ1-6; D might be TRBD1 (6 bases). The CDR3 is made up of 13 amino acids. V was trimmed by 0 bases and J by 10 bases, leaving 7 bases between them. CDR1 MGHRA and CDR2 YSYEKL come from the germline V gene. The CDR3 loop is CASSQDRGSPLHF. CDR3 DNA: TGCGCCAGCAGCCAAGACAGGGGCTCACCCCTCCACTTT.

The chain recombines TRBV19 with TRBJ2-1; the match to TRBD2 covers 8 bases. The CDR3 is 15 residues long. Germline V gives CDR1 LNHDA, CDR2 SQIVND (reference sequence). V gave up 4 bases and J gave up 3 bases; unmatched junction bases: 5. The CDR3 protein is CASSRASGGYNEQFF. CDR3 DNA: TGTGCCAGTAGTAGGGCCAGCGGGGGCTACAATGAGCAGTTCTTC. Full variable domain (outside the CDR3, taken from reference TRBV19 and TRBJ2-1): DGGITQSPKYLFRKEGQNVTLSCEQNLNHDAMYWYRQDPGQGLRLIYYSQIVNDFQKGDIAEGYSVSREKKESFPLTVTSAQKNPTAFYLCASSRASGGYNEQFFGPGTRLTVL.

The rearrangement links TRBV7-2 to TRBJ2-5, with 7 bases that match TRBD1. TRBJ2-7 explains the end of the DNA better; the J call may be wrong. The CDR3 has 13 residues. CDR1 and CDR2 (germline): SGHTA, FQGNSA. CDR3 sequence: CASSLGQMYEQYF. CDR3 DNA: TGTGCCAGCAGCTTGGGACAGATGTACGAGCAGTACTTC.

This clone was observed many times. The CDR3 DNA is TGTGCCAGCAGCTCCTGGGACAGCATGAACACTGAAGCTTTCTTT. Translated: CASSSWDSMNTEAFF. The chain links TRBV7-9 to TRBJ1-1, with 7 nucleotides matching TRBD1. Per germline, CDR1 SEHNR and CDR2 FQNEAQ (reference sequence). This CDR3 has 15 residues. V shed 4 bases and J 0 bases; nucleotides not matched to a gene: 5.

The J gene is TRBJ1-2, the V gene TRBV19, with 7 bases fitting TRBD1. Germline values: CDR1 LNHDA, CDR2 SQIVND (reference sequence). J lost 0 bases, V lost 6 bases, and 1 base had no gene match. The CDR3 has 13 amino acids. CDR3 in DNA: TGTGCCAGTAGAGGGACAGCTAACTATGGCTACACCTTC. Translation: CASRGTANYGYTF.

This clone has only a few counts. The genes are TRBV2 and TRBJ1-2, with 8 bases identical to TRBD1. Germline-derived CDR1 and CDR2 are SNHLY and FYNNEI. The CDR3 is 13 residues long. Trimming removed 5 bases from V and 7 bases from J; junction bases left unmatched: 6. CDR3 sequence reads: CASSLTGEVGYTF. The CDR3 DNA reads as TGTGCCAGCAGTCTGACAGGGGAGGTTGGCTACACCTTC.

V is TRBV9 and J is TRBJ1-3; the D is unclear. From germline, CDR1 is SGDLS and CDR2 YYNGEE. The CDR3 is 15 amino acids. V was shortened by 3 bases and J by 3 bases, with 13 bases between the two germline ends. The chain's CDR3 is CASSARIHDGNTIYF. The CDR3 nucleotides are TGTGCCAGCAGCGCCAGGATCCACGATGGAAACACCATATATTTT.

The chain links TRBV11-2 to TRBJ2-3; 8 nucleotides line up with TRBD1. Trimming removed 4 bases from V and 3 bases from J; junction bases left unmatched: 3. The CDR3 loop spans 14 amino acids. Germline values: CDR1 SGHAT, CDR2 FQNNGV. The CDR3 protein is CASSSTGGTDTQYF. DNA for the CDR3: TGTGCCAGCAGCTCTACAGGGGGAACAGATACGCAGTATTTT.

The CDR3: CASSLEGTEFNSPLHF. The CDR3 bases are TGTGCCAGCAGCTTAGAGGGGACAGAATTCAATTCACCCCTCCACTTT. The chain uses TRBV7-8 and TRBJ1-6; 7 positions agree with TRBD1. Unmatched junction bases numbered 7, after V lost 1 base and J lost 7 bases. The CDR3 is 16 amino acids. The germline CDR1 and CDR2 sequences are SGHVS and FQNEAQ.

The chain recombines TRBV12-2 with TRBJ2-1; TRBD2, the table's D call, was not compared with the DNA. TRBV12-2 represents a pseudogene. This CDR3 has 17 residues. CDR3 protein: CASRQTSRGRVYNEQFF. CDR3 nucleotide sequence: TGTGCAAGTCGCCAAACTAGCAGAGGAAGAGTCTACAATGAGCAGTTCTTC.

This clone has just a few counts. This sequence joins TRBV13 and TRBJ2-3; 7 bases line up with TRBD2. Losses at the gene ends were 1 base for V and 9 bases for J; bases not matched to a gene: 13. The germline gives CDR1 PRHDT, CDR2 FYEKMQ (reference sequence). This CDR3 comprises 16 residues. The CDR3 DNA follows: TGTGCCAGCAGCTTAGATCGGGACGCCACCGGGGGGACGCAGTATTTT. Protein: CASSLDRDATGGTQYF. Full variable domain (remainder filled in from reference TRBV13 and TRBJ2-3): AAGVIQSPRHLIKEKRETATLKCYPIPRHDTVYWYQQGPGQDPQFLISFYEKMQSDKGSIPDRFSAQQFSDYHSELNMSSLELGDSALYFCASSLDRDATGGTQYFGPGTRLTVL.

J is TRBJ1-1 and V is TRBV18; D may be TRBD1 (5 bases). Per the germline V gene, CDR1 is KGHSH and CDR2 is LQKENI. CDR3 length: 13 residues. Trimming removed 5 bases at V and 2 bases at J, with 9 bases between. CDR3 protein: CASSGGTNTEAFF. The CDR3, as DNA: TGTGCCAGCTCAGGGGGGACCAACACTGAAGCTTTCTTT.

To note about this clone: At one end the junction does not follow the germline gene, possibly because of a read error. The chain joins TRBV19 to TRBJ1-3, with D maybe TRBD1 (5 bases). Per the germline V gene, CDR1 is LNHDA and CDR2 is SQIVND (reference sequence). The length of the CDR3 is 12 residues. The CDR3: CASSIVGGVTHF. CDR3 coding DNA: TGTGCCAGTAGTATCGTTGGAGGGGTTACTCATTTT.

This chain uses TRBV19 with TRBJ1-2; 9 nucleotides match TRBD1. The CDR3 sequence is 16 residues long. Germline assignment: CDR1 LNHDA and CDR2 SQIVND (reference sequence). V trimming: 4 bases; J trimming: 6 bases; junction bases outside the gene matches: 12. CDR3 coding DNA: TGTGCCAGTAGTACCCGACAGGGGGATAAATCGGATGGCTACACCTTC. Translation: CASSTRQGDKSDGYTF.

The chain recombines TRBV30 with TRBJ2-5; possible D gene TRBD1, 6 bases. The CDR3 covers 11 residues. Trimming removed 3 bases at V and 7 bases at J, with 9 bases between. From germline, CDR1 is GTSNPN and CDR2 SVGIG (reference sequence). Here the CDR3 reads CAWRETGTQYF. In nucleotides, the CDR3 is TGTGCCTGGAGGGAGACAGGGACCCAGTACTTC.

This chain joins TRBV6-1 and TRBJ1-3; D gene uncertain. V lost 1 base and J lost 4, with 8 bases in between. The CDR3 extends over 14 amino acids. CDR1 is MNHNS, CDR2 SASEGT, per germline. Written as DNA, the CDR3 is TGTGCCAGCAGTGAAGTGGGAGGAGGAAACACCATATATTTT. Translated: CASSEVGGGNTIYF.

The chain recombines TRBV28 with TRBJ1-3; 8 bases match TRBD1. CDR3 length: 13 residues. J was trimmed by 8 bases and V by 3 bases; bases with no gene match: 3. Germline loops: CDR1 MDHEN, CDR2 SYDVKM. For the CDR3, the DNA is TGTGCCAGCAGTTTCGAGACAGGGGACACCATATATTTT. Its translation: CASSFETGDTIYF.

The J gene is TRBJ2-4, the V gene TRBV6-5; unclear D gene. V lost 7 bases, J lost 1 base, and 11 bases lay in between. The CDR3 runs to 14 residues. Germline assignment: CDR1 MNHEY and CDR2 SVGAGI. The CDR3 DNA reads TGTGCCAGCATGGCAGGAACGGCCAAAAACATTCAGTACTTC. As protein: CASMAGTAKNIQYF.

The J gene is TRBJ1-4, the V gene TRBV18, with TRBD1 identical over 8 bases. CDR1 and CDR2 (germline): KGHSH, LQKENI. Trimming cost V 6 bases and J 8 bases; bases outside gene matches: 11. This CDR3 has 15 amino acids. The CDR3 sequence: CASSADRVRIEKLFF. The DNA for the CDR3 is TGTGCCAGCTCCGCGGACAGGGTCCGGATAGAAAAACTGTTTTTT.